The clone carrying this T cell receptor (beta chain) was counted only a few times. Its target is not known. Germline V gene lookup returns CDR1 LNHDA and CDR2 SQIVND (reference sequence). This CDR3 has 11 residues. Trimming removed 8 bases from V and 4 bases from J; junction bases left unmatched: 2. The data were taken from a study of cytomegalovirus exposure and HLA in healthy donors. Study findings and constraints: The likely origin of a cluster of highly shared sequence variants was a sequencing artifact.

The PCR made use of 60 Vbeta and 13 Jbeta primers. Measured with immunoSEQ multiplex PCR; TCRdb has only the in-frame clones, and not every one. The sample has about 130,000 clones; around three quarters are singletons. The chain has TRBV19 and TRBJ2-7; the match to TRBD2 covers 7 bases. The TCR originated in a woman aged 60 to 75 in good health and CMV-seropositive. Sequencing input: PBMCs. CDR3 DNA sequence: TGTGCCAGTGGGGGGGGTTACGAGCAGTACTTC. It is translated as CASGGGYEQYF. Based on the CDR3 plus reference TRBV19 and TRBJ2-7, the full variable domain is DGGITQSPKYLFRKEGQNVTLSCEQNLNHDAMYWYRQDPGQGLRLIYYSQIVNDFQKGDIAEGYSVSREKKESFPLTVTSAQKNPTAFYLCASGGGYEQYFGPGTRLTVT.